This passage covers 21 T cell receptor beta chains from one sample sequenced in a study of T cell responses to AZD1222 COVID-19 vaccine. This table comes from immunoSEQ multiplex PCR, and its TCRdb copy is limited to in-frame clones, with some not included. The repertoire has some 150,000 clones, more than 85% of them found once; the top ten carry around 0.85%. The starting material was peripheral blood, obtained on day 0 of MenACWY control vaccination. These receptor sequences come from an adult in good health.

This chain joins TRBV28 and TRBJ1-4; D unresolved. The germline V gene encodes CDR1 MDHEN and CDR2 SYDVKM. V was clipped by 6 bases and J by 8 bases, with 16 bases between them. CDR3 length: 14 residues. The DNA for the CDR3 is TGTGCCAGCAGGAAACAGAGGATGGGCGAAAAACTGTTTTTT. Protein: CASRKQRMGEKLFF. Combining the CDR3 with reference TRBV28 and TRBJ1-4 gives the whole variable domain DVKVTQSSRYLVKRTGEKVFLECVQDMDHENMFWYRQDPGLGLRLIYFSYDVKMKEKGDIPEGYSVSREKKERFSLILESASTNQTSMYLCASRKQRMGEKLFFGSGTQLSVL.

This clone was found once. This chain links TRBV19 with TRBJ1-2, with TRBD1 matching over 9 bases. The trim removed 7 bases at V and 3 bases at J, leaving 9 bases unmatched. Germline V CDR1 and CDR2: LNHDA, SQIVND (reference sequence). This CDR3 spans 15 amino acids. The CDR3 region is CASTRGTGRDYGYTF. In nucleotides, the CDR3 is TGTGCCAGTACGCGTGGGACAGGGAGGGACTATGGCTACACCTTC.

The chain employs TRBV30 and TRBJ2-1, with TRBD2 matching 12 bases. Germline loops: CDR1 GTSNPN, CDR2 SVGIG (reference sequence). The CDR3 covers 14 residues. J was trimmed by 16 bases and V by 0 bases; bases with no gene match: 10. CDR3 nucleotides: TGTGCCTGGAGTGTACCTGGCCTAGCGGGAGGGTTATTCTTC. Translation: CAWSVPGLAGGLFF.

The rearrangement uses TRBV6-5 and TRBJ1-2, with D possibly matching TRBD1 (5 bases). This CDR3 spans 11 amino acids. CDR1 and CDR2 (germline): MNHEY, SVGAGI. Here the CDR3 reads CGSWGNYGYTF. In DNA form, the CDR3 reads TGTGGGAGCTGGGGCAACTATGGCTACACCTTC.

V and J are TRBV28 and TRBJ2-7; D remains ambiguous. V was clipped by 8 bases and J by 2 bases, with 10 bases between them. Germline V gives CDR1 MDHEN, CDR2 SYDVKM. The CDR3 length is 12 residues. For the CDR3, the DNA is TGTGCCAGCGCGCAACCAGCCTACGAGCAGTACTTC. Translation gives CASAQPAYEQYF.

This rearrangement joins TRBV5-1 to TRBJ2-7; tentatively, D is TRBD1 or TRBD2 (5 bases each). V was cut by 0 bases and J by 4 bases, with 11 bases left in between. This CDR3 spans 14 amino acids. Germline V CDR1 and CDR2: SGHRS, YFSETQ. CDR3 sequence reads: CASSLGGSVYEQYF. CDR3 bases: TGCGCCAGCAGCTTGGGGGGGTCGGTGTACGAGCAGTACTTC.

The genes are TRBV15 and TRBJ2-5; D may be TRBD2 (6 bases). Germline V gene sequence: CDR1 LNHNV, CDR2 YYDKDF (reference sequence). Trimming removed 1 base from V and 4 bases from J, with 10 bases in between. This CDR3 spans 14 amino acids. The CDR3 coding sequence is TGTGCCACCAGCAGAGGGGACTGGCCAGAGACCCAGTACTTC. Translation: CATSRGDWPETQYF.

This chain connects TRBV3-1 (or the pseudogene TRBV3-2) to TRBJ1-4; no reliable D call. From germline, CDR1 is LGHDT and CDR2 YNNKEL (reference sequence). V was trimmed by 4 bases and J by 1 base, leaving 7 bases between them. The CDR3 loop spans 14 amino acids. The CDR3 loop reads CASSLKGTNEKLFF. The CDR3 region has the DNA TGTGCCAGCAGCCTAAAGGGAACTAATGAAAAACTGTTTTTT.

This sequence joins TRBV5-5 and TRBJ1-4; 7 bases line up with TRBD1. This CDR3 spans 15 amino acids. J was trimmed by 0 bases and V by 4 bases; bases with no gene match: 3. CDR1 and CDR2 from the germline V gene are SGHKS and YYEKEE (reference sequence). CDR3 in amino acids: CASSKRGPTNEKLFF. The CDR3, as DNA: TGTGCCAGCAGCAAGAGGGGGCCAACTAATGAAAAACTGTTTTTT.

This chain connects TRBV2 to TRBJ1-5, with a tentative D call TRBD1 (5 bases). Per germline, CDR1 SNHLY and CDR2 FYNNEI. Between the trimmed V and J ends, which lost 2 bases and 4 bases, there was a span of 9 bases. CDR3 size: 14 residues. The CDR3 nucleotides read TGTGCCAGCAGTGAATCGGGGGGGAATCAGCCCCAGCATTTT. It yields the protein CASSESGGNQPQHF.

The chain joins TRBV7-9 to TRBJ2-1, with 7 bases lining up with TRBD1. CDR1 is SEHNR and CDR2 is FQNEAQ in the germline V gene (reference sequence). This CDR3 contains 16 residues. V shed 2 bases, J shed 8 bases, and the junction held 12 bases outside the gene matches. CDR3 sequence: CASSLRKGAHSDEQFF. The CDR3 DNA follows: TGTGCCAGCAGCTTACGCAAGGGGGCCCATAGCGATGAGCAGTTCTTC.

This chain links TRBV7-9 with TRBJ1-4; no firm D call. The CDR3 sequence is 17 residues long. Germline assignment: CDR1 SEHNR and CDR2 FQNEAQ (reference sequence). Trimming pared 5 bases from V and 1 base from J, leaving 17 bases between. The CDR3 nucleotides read TGTGCCAGCAGCCGCGGAAATGCGGGTTTAACTAATGAAAAACTGTTTTTT. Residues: CASSRGNAGLTNEKLFF.

CDR3 sequence: CASSSTSGRSLGELFF. The CDR3 DNA is TGTGCCAGCAGTTCCACGTCGGGCCGTAGTTTGGGGGAACTGTTTTTT. V gene TRBV27 combines with J gene TRBJ1-4; the D gene is possibly TRBD1 (5 bases). The V gene lost 4 bases and the J gene lost 12 bases, with 24 bases spanning the gap. CDR1 and CDR2 from the germline V gene are MNHEY and SMNVEV (reference sequence). The CDR3 has 16 amino acids. Full variable domain (rest looked up from reference TRBV27 and TRBJ1-4): EAQVTQNPRYLITVTGKKLTVTCSQNMNHEYMSWYRQDPGLGLRQIYYSMNVEVTDKGDVPEGYKVSRKEKRNFPLILESPSPNQTSLYFCASSSTSGRSLGELFFGSGTQLSVL.

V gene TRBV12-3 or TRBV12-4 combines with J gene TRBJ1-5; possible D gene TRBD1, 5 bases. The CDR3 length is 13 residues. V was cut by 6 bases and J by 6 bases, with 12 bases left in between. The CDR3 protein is CASSSVGGQPQHF. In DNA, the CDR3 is TGTGCCAGCAGCTCGGTGGGGGGTCAGCCCCAGCATTTT.

Here the CDR3 DNA reads TGTGCCAGCAGTTTATCGGCGGTGAACACTGAAGCTTTCTTT. This gives the protein CASSLSAVNTEAFF. The V and J genes are TRBV27 and TRBJ1-1; D not certain. From germline, CDR1 is MNHEY and CDR2 SMNVEV (reference sequence). CDR3 length equals 14 residues. Trimming stripped 0 bases from V and 0 bases from J, with 5 bases between.

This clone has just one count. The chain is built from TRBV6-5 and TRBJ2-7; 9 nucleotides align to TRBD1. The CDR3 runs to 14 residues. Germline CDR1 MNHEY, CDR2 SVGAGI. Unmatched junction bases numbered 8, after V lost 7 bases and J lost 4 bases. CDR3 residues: CASTRRDRAYEQYF. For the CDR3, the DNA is TGTGCCAGCACCCGACGGGACAGGGCTTACGAGCAGTACTTC.

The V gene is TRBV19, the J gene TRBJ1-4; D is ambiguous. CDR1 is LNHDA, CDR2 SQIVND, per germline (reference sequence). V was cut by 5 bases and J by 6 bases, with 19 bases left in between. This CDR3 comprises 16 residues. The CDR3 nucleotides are TGTGCCAGTAGTGGATCTTGGGCTCCCGAATATGAAAAACTGTTTTTT. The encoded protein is CASSGSWAPEYEKLFF.

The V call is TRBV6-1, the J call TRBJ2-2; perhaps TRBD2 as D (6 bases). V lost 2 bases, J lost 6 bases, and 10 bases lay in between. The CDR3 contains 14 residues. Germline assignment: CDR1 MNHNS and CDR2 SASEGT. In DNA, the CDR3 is TGTGCCAGCAGTGAATTGGGGGGATCCGGGGAGCTGTTTTTT. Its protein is CASSELGGSGELFF.

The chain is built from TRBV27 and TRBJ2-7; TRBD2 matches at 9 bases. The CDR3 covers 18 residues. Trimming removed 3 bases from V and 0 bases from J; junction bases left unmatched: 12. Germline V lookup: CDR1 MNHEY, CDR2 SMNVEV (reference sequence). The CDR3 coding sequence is TGTGCCAGCAGTTTGCGGCTAGCGGGGTATGGGAGCTCCTACGAGCAGTACTTC. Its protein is CASSLRLAGYGSSYEQYF.

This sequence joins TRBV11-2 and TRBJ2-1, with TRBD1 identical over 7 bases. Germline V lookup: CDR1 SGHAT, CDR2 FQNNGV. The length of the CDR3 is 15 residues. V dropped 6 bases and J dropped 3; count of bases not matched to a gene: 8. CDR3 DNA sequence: TGTGCCAGCAGACGGGGACAGTGGGGCTACAATGAGCAGTTCTTC. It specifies CASRRGQWGYNEQFF.

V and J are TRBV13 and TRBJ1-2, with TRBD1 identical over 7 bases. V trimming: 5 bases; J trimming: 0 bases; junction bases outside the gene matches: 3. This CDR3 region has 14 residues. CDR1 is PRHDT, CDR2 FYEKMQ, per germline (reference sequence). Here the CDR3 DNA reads TGTGCCAGCAGCGCCGGGACAGCTAACTATGGCTACACCTTC. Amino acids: CASSAGTANYGYTF.